These 3 T cell receptor beta chains came from one sample sequenced in a study of T cell responses to AZD1222 COVID-19 vaccine. The table came from immunoSEQ multiplex PCR; TCRdb's copy has only in-frame clones and leaves some out. The sample carries about 150,000 clones, 80% to 95% recorded once. The sequencing here drew on peripheral blood, taken 28 days after the second AZD1222 dose. These receptors were taken from an adult who received the AZD1222 COVID-19 vaccine.

V is TRBV12-3 or TRBV12-4 and J is TRBJ2-1, with D maybe TRBD1 (5 bases). V gave up 8 bases and J gave up 9 bases, with 11 bases separating them. The CDR3 has 11 residues. The CDR3 spells CASSGASEQFF. CDR3 sequence (DNA): TGTGCCAGCTCTGGGGCATCTGAGCAGTTCTTC.

The chain carries TRBV7-9 and TRBJ1-2; D is uncertain. Germline CDR1 reads SEHNR; CDR2 reads FQNEAQ (reference sequence). The CDR3 has 13 amino acids. With 1 base removed from V and 4 bases from J, the gap between germline ends came to 7 bases. The CDR3 region has the DNA TGTGCCAGCAGCTTAGGAGGCCTCTATGGCTACACCTTC. It codes for CASSLGGLYGYTF.

The J gene is TRBJ2-1, the V gene TRBV19, with a tentative D call TRBD2 (6 bases). V lost 3 bases and J 3 bases, leaving 12 bases between the germline ends. The CDR3 is 15 amino acids. The germline CDR1 and CDR2 sequences are LNHDA and SQIVND (reference sequence). This chain's CDR3 is CASSISGSYYNEQFF. The DNA of the CDR3 is TGTGCCAGTAGTATCAGCGGGTCGTACTACAATGAGCAGTTCTTC.